This is a list of T cell receptor beta chains from one sample in a study of T and B cells in COVID-19 patients. TCRdb re-called the multiplex PCR reads through MiXCR, storing one row per CDR3 protein. The sample includes 20,000 or so distinct CDR3 sequences, under 35% seen only once; the top ten take approximately 2.2%. The source material was blood. The receptors originated from a human donor who had recovered from COVID-19. The CDR3 runs from the conserved cysteine through the conserved F or W. A D gene is named only where the DNA matches it firmly. Expanded clones get a size class; other rows say once, few or many, or leave the size out.

clone size,V gene,J gene,D gene,CDR3 DNA,CDR3 protein
.,TRBV12-3/TRBV12-4,TRBJ1-6,.,TGTGCCACGTTTGGCGGCTCCTATAATTCACCCCTCCACTTT,CATFGGSYNSPLHF
.,TRBV18,TRBJ1-3,.,TGTGCCAGCTCACCGACAGGCCTCTCTGGAAACACCATATATTTT,CASSPTGLSGNTIYF
many,TRBV5-3,TRBJ2-2,.,TGTGCCAGAAGCATACAGGGTACAAACACCGGGGAGCTGTTTTTT,CARSIQGTNTGELFF
few,TRBV30,TRBJ1-1,TRBD1,TGTGCCTGGAGGGAAGGGGGCCGAACTGAAGCTTTCTTT,CAWREGGRTEAFF
few,TRBV27,TRBJ1-2,.,TGTGCCAGCCAAGCCCCTAACTATGGCTACACCTTC,CASQAPNYGYTF
.,TRBV6-4,TRBJ1-1,.,TGTGCCAGCAGTCTAACGACAGGGAACACTGAAGCTTTCTTT,CASSLTTGNTEAFF
few,TRBV12-3/TRBV12-4,TRBJ1-5,.,TGTGCCAGCAGCCCAAGTGACAATCAGCCCCAGCATTTT,CASSPSDNQPQHF
few,TRBV15,TRBJ1-5,.,TGTGCCACCAGCAGAGGACGGACCAATCAGCCCCAGCATTTT,CATSRGRTNQPQHF
.,TRBV6-1,TRBJ1-1,TRBD1,TGTGCCAGCAGCGCGACAGGGGAATCTGAAGCTTTCTTT,CASSATGESEAFF
.,TRBV18,TRBJ1-6,TRBD1,TGTGCCAGCTCACCACGAGGACAGGCGAGCGTGGCGTCCTATAATTCACCCCTCCACTTT,CASSPRGQASVASYNSPLHF
.,TRBV12-3/TRBV12-4,TRBJ1-4,TRBD1,TGTGCCAGCAGCTTGGAGGGGACAGGGGTTGAAAAACTGTTTTTT,CASSLEGTGVEKLFF
few,TRBV6-6,TRBJ2-3,TRBD2,TGTGCCAGCAGTTACAGACTAGCGGGGGGGCCGGATACGCAGTATTTT,CASSYRLAGGPDTQYF
.,TRBV30,TRBJ1-3,.,TGTGCCTGGAGCTCCTGGGGGGGTGGGGAAAACACCATATATTTT,CAWSSWGGGENTIYF
many,TRBV13,TRBJ2-7,TRBD2,TGTGCCAGCAGCCCCCGCGGGGGGACGTACGAGCAGTACTTC,CASSPRGGTYEQYF
few,TRBV24-1,TRBJ2-7,TRBD1,TGTGCCACCGCGGACAGGTGGTCCTACGAGCAGTACTTC,CATADRWSYEQYF
many,TRBV27,TRBJ1-6,.,TGTGCCAGCAGCCAGATACCTCAGAGCTCCTATAATTCACCCCTCCACTTT,CASSQIPQSSYNSPLHF
medium-sized,TRBV5-5,TRBJ2-2,.,TGTGCCAGCAGCCCCACGGACGCTACGAACACCGGGGAGCTGTTTTTT,CASSPTDATNTGELFF
few,TRBV5-4,TRBJ1-2,.,TGTGCCAGCAGTCCGGGTCGGTCGAAGAACTATGGCTACACCTTC,CASSPGRSKNYGYTF
many,TRBV19,TRBJ1-2,.,TGTGCCAGTAGCCCCGACGGAAGTGGTGGCTACACCTTC,CASSPDGSGGYTF
many,TRBV19,TRBJ2-7,TRBD2,TGTGCCAGTAGTATCCTCCTAGCGGGGGCCGGCTCCTACGAGCAGTACTTC,CASSILLAGAGSYEQYF
.,TRBV6-6,TRBJ2-7,.,TGTGCCAGCAGTTACTCTGGGAGTTATTTGGGCGAGCAGTACTTC,CASSYSGSYLGEQYF
.,TRBV12-3/TRBV12-4,TRBJ2-3,TRBD2,TGTGCCAGCAGTTTAGGGGTTGGGCTAGCGGGGGTTCAGGACACAGATACGCAGTATTTT,CASSLGVGLAGVQDTDTQYF
.,TRBV7-2,TRBJ2-5,TRBD2,TGTGCCAGCAGTTATCCGGGACTAGCGCCCCAAGAGACCCAGTACTTC,CASSYPGLAPQETQYF
few,TRBV30,TRBJ1-6,.,TGTGCCTGGAGTGACAAGGATTACCTTAATTCACCCCTCCACTTT,CAWSDKDYLNSPLHF
medium-sized,TRBV29-1,TRBJ2-3,.,TGCAGCGTTGGCGTCCCAAACAACCCGGATACGCAGTATTTT,CSVGVPNNPDTQYF
few,TRBV6-1,TRBJ1-3,.,TGTGCCAGCAGTGAGTCCGGAAACACCATATATTTT,CASSESGNTIYF
few,TRBV19,TRBJ1-1,.,TGTGCCAGTAAGCTGCGTGGGGTGAACACTGAAGCTTTCTTT,CASKLRGVNTEAFF
few,TRBV6-5,TRBJ1-2,TRBD1,TGTGCCAGCAGAAACGGACAGGGTAGAAGTCGGGGTGGCTACACCTTC,CASRNGQGRSRGGYTF
.,TRBV11-3,TRBJ2-7,TRBD2,TGTGCCAGCAGCCGTGGGGCTAGCGGGGGGGTCGAGCAGTACTTC,CASSRGASGGVEQYF
many,TRBV13,TRBJ1-4,.,TGTGCCAGCAGCCAAGGACCAAGGGGAGATGAAAAACTGTTTTTT,CASSQGPRGDEKLFF
.,TRBV21-1,TRBJ2-3,.,TGTGCCGCGCCCCCCGGGTCTCACACAGATACGCAGTATTTT,CAAPPGSHTDTQYF
.,TRBV18,TRBJ1-4,TRBD1,TGTGCCAGCTCTCCCGGGACAGGGGAAGAAAAACTGTTTTTT,CASSPGTGEEKLFF
.,TRBV30,TRBJ2-2,TRBD2,TGTGCCTTCGGGGGGGCTACCGGGGAGCTGTTTTTT,CAFGGATGELFF
.,TRBV11-3,TRBJ2-3,.,TGTGCCAGCAGCTGGACAGGCACAGATACGCAGTATTTT,CASSWTGTDTQYF
few,TRBV11-2,TRBJ2-2,.,TGTGCCAGCAGCTTATCCGGGGGGCGGTGGACCGGGGAGCTGTTTTTT,CASSLSGGRWTGELFF
.,TRBV13,TRBJ1-3,.,TGTGCCAGCAGCTCCCGGTTGGGCAGCGCAATTGGGTTCTCTGGAAACACCATATATTTT,CASSSRLGSAIGFSGNTIYF
.,TRBV18,TRBJ1-1,.,TGTGCCAGCTCACCGGGTGGGGGAGCAAACACTGAAGCTTTCTTT,CASSPGGGANTEAFF
many,TRBV12-3/TRBV12-4,TRBJ2-3,TRBD1,TGTGCCAGCAGCGATACAGGGGGCCGCACAGATACGCAGTATTTT,CASSDTGGRTDTQYF
.,TRBV28,TRBJ1-6,TRBD1,TGTGCCAGCAGTGAGGGGGACAGGGGGAATTCACCCCTCCACTTT,CASSEGDRGNSPLHF
.,TRBV7-2,TRBJ2-3,.,TGTGCCAGCACCCGCTCGGGGGCAGATACGCAGTATTTT,CASTRSGADTQYF
.,TRBV5-4,TRBJ1-5,TRBD1,TGCGCCAGCAGCATAGGACAGGGAAGCAATCAGCCCCAGCATTTT,CASSIGQGSNQPQHF
many,TRBV6-1,TRBJ1-2,TRBD1,TGTGCCAGCAGTGCGAGACAGGGAATGGGCTATGGCTACACCTTC,CASSARQGMGYGYTF
medium-sized,TRBV19,TRBJ2-3,.,TGTGCCAGTAGTATCGGGGCTGTAACACCAGATACGCAGTATTTT,CASSIGAVTPDTQYF
many,TRBV30,TRBJ2-3,TRBD2,TGTGCCTGGAGTCCGCGGGGGGCCGGAGATACGCAGTATTTT,CAWSPRGAGDTQYF
few,TRBV18,TRBJ1-1,.,TGTGCCAGCTCACCAGCGGGCTTTACTGAAGCTTTCTTT,CASSPAGFTEAFF
few,TRBV6-5,TRBJ1-4,.,TGTGCCAGCAGTAGGCAGCCTACTAATGAAAAACTGTTTTTT,CASSRQPTNEKLFF
few,TRBV5-6,TRBJ2-1,TRBD2,TGTGCCAGCAGCTTGGTGGGGGGGGGATTCAATGAGCAGTTCTTC,CASSLVGGGFNEQFF
.,TRBV14,TRBJ1-4,TRBD1,TGTGCCAGCAGCCAGGGACAGGGAGGAAAACTGTTTTTT,CASSQGQGGKLFF
.,TRBV6-5,TRBJ1-1,TRBD1,TGTGCCAGCAGTTACTTCGCAGGGGGTAACACTGAAGCTTTCTTT,CASSYFAGGNTEAFF
once,TRBV6-7,TRBJ1-5,.,TGTGCCAGCAGCCCGAAAGGGAGCAATCAGCCCCAGCATTTT,CASSPKGSNQPQHF
many,TRBV6-1,TRBJ2-2,.,TGTGCCAGCAGTGAAACAGGGCCCACCGGGGAGCTGTTTTTT,CASSETGPTGELFF
medium-sized,TRBV19,TRBJ2-3,TRBD1,TGTGCCAGTAGTATACAGGACAGGGGGACAGATACGCAGTATTTT,CASSIQDRGTDTQYF